This T cell receptor beta chain was observed in a study of blood T cell repertoires in COVID-19. Study-level information: The origin of the acute and convalescent COVID-19 samples was the United States, Italy and Spain.

Enrollment of patients from Seattle took place during active infection, with longitudinal follow-up. Assay: immunoSEQ multiplex PCR; the TCRdb copy retains only in-frame clones and omits some. The repertoire includes under 100,000 clones, roughly 84% of them detected once, and roughly 3.2% sits in the top ten. The CDR3 is 14 amino acids. Germline values: CDR1 KGHSH, CDR2 LQKENI. Trimming removed 3 bases from V and 0 bases from J; junction bases left unmatched: 2. The TCR sequence derives from an elderly woman with COVID-19, enrolled during active disease. The material sequenced was peripheral blood. The genes are TRBV18 and TRBJ2-7, with 7 positions matching TRBD2. The CDR3 reads CASSPGTTSYEQYF. The CDR3 DNA reads TGTGCCAGCTCACCTGGGACTACCTCCTACGAGCAGTACTTC.